The T cell receptor (beta chain) under discussion was sequenced for a study of cytomegalovirus exposure and HLA in healthy donors. This clone was detected only a few times. This CDR3 comprises 14 residues. Germline loops: CDR1 MNHNY, CDR2 SVGAGI (reference sequence). The junction had 7 bases not matched to a gene; V was cut back by 7 bases and J by 4 bases. PCR amplification relied on 60 Vbeta primers (plus 13 Jbeta primers). The repertoire was sequenced with immunoSEQ multiplex PCR; TCRdb's copy has only in-frame clones and lacks some. The sample carries under 200,000 clones, 85% recorded once. This rearrangement joins TRBV6-6 to TRBJ1-5; 7 nucleotides match TRBD1. Specimen: PBMCs. This TCR derives from a man aged 25 to 40 in good health and CMV-seropositive. The CDR3 DNA is TGTGCCAGCATCCGGACAGGAGATAATCAGCCCCAGCATTTT. It is translated as CASIRTGDNQPQHF.